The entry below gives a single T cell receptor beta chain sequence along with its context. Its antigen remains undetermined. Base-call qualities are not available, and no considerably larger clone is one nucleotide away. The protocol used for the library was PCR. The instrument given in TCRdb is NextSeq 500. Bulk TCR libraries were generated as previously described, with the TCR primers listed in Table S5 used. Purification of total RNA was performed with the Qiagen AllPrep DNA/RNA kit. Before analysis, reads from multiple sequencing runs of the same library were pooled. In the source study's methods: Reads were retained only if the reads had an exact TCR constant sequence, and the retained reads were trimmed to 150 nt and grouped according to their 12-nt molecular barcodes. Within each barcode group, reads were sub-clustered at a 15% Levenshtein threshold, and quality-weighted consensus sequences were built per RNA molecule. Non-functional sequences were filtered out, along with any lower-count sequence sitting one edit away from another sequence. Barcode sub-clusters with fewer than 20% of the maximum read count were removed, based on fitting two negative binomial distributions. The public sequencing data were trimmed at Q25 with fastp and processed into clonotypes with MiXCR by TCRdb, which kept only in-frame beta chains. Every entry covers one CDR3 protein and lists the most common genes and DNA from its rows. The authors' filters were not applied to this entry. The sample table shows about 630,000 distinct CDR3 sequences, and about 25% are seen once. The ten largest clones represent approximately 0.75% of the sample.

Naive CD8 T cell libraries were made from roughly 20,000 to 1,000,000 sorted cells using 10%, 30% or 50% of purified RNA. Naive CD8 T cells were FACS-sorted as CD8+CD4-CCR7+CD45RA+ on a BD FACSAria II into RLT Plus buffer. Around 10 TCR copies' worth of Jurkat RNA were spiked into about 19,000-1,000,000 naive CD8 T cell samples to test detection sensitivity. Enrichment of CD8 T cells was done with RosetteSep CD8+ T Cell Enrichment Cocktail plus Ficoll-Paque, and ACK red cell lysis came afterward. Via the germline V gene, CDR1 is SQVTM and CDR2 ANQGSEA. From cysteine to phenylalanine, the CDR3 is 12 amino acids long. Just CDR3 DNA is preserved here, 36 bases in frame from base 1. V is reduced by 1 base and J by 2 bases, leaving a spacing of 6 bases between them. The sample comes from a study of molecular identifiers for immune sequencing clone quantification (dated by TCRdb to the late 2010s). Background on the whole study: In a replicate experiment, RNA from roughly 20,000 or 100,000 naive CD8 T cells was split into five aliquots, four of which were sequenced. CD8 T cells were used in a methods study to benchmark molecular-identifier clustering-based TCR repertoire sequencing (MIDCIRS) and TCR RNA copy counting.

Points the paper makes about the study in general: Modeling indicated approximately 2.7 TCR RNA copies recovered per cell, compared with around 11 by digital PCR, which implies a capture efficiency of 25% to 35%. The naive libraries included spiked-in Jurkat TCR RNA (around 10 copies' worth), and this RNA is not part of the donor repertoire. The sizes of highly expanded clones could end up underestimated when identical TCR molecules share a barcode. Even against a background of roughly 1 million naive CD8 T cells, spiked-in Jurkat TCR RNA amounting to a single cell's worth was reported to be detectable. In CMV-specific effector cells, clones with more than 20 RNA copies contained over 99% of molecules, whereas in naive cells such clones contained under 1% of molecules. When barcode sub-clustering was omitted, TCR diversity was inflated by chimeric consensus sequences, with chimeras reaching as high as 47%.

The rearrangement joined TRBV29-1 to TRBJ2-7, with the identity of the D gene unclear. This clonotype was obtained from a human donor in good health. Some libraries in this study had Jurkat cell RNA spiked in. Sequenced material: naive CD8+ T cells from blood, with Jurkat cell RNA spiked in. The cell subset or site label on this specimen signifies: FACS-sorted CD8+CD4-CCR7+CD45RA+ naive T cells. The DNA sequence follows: TGCAGCGTTGAAGCGGCGACCTACGAGCAGTACTTC. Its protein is CSVEAATYEQYF.